The T cell receptor beta chain described here comes from a study of blood T cell repertoires in COVID-19. Germline CDR1 reads SQVTM; CDR2 reads ANQGSEA. V lost 3 bases, J lost 4 bases, and 10 bases lay in between. The CDR3 has 13 amino acids. Assay: immunoSEQ multiplex PCR; the TCRdb copy retains only in-frame clones and omits some. Of approximately 300,000 clones listed, about 90% were seen once; the top ten hold 3.7%. J is TRBJ2-1 and V is TRBV29-1; the D gene is possibly TRBD2 (6 bases). The TCR was taken from a woman aged 40-49 years with acute or convalescent COVID-19. Sample: peripheral blood. This CDR3 is CSVDSGTYNEQFF. CDR3 bases: TGCAGCGTTGACTCGGGGACTTACAATGAGCAGTTCTTC.